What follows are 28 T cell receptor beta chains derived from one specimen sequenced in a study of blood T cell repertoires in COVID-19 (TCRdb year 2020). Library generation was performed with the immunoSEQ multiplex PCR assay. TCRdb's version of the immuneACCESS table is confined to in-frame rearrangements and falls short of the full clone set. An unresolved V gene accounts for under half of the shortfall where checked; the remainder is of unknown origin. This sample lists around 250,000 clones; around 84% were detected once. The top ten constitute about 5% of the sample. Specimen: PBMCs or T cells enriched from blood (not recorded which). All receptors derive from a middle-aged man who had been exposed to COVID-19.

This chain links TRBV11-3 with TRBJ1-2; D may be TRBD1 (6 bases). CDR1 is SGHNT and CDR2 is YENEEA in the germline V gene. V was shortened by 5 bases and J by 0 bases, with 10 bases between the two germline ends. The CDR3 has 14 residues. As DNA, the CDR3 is TGTGCCAGCAGCCTGGACAGCACTAACTATGGCTACACCTTC. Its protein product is CASSLDSTNYGYTF.

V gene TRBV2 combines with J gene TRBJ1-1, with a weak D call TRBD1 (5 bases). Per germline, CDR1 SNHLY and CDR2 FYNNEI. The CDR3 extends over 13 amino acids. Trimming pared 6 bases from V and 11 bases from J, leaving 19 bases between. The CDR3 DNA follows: TGTGCCAGCAGAGAGGGACGGGAGGATTCTGCTTTCTTT. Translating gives CASREGREDSAFF. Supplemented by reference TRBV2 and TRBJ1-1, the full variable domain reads EPEVTQTPSHQVTQMGQEVILRCVPISNHLYFYWYRQILGQKVEFLVSFYNNEISEKSEIFDDQFSVERPDGSNFTLKIRSTKLEDSAMYFCASREGREDSAFFGQGTRLTVV.

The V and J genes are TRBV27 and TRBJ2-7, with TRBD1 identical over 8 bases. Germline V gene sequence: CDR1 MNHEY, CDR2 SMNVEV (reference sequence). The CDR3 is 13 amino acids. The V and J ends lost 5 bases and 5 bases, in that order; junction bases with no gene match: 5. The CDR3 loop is CASSTQGANEQYF. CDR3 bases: TGTGCCAGCAGTACCCAGGGGGCAAACGAGCAGTACTTC.

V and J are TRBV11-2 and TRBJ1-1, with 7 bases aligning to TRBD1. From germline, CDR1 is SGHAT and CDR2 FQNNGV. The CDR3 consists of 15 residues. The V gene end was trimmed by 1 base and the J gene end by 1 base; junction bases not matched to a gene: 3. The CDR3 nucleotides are TGTGCCAGCAGCTTAGGTCAGGGGGGGAACACTGAAGCTTTCTTT. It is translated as CASSLGQGGNTEAFF.

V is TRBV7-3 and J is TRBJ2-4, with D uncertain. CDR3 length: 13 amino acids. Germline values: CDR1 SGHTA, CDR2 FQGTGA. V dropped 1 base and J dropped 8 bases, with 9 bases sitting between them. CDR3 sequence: CASSLSGVDIQYF. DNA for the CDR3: TGTGCCAGCAGCTTAAGTGGAGTAGACATTCAGTACTTC.

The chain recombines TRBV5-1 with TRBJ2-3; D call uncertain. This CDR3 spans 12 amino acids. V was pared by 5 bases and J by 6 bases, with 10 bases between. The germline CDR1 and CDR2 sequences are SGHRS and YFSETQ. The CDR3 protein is CASSMWPDTQYF. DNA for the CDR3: TGCGCCAGCAGTATGTGGCCCGATACGCAGTATTTT.

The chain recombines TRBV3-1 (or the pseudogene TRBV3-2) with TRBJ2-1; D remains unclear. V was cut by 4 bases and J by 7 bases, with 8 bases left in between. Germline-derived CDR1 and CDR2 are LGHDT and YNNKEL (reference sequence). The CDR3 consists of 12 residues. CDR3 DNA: TGTGCCAGCAGCCCCTTCGGGAATGAGCAGTTCTTC. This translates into CASSPFGNEQFF.

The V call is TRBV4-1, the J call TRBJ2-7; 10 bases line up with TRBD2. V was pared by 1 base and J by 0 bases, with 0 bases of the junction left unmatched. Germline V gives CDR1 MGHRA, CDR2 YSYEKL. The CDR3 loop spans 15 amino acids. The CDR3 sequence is CASSQGLAGSYEQYF. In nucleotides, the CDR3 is TGCGCCAGCAGCCAAGGACTAGCGGGCTCCTACGAGCAGTACTTC.

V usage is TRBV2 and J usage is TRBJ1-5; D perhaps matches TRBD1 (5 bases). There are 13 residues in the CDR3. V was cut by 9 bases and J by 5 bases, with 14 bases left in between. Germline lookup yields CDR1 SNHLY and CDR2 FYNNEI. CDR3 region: CASQWQGDQPQHF. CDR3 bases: TGTGCCAGTCAGTGGCAGGGCGATCAGCCCCAGCATTTT.

The chain's CDR3 is CASSESPGLETQYF. The CDR3 nucleotides read TGTGCCAGCAGTGAAAGCCCAGGGCTGGAGACCCAGTACTTC. The J gene is TRBJ2-5, the V gene TRBV2, with a tentative D call TRBD1 (5 bases). V was trimmed by 2 bases and J by 5 bases, leaving 12 bases between them. The germline CDR1 and CDR2 sequences are SNHLY and FYNNEI. The CDR3 consists of 14 residues.

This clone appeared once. This chain's CDR3 is CASSSKKLTGYSSYGYTF. The CDR3, as DNA: TGCGCCAGCAGCTCGAAGAAACTAACAGGGTATTCTAGCTATGGCTACACCTTC. The chain employs TRBV5-1 and TRBJ1-2, with TRBD1 as a possible D gene (6 bases). V was trimmed by 3 bases and J by 4 bases, leaving 25 bases between them. From germline, CDR1 is SGHRS and CDR2 YFSETQ. CDR3 length equals 18 residues.

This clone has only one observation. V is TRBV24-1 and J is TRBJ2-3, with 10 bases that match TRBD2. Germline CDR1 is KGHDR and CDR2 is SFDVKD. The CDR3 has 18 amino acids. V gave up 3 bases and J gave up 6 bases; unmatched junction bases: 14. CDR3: CATSDPSLSSGSSDTQYF. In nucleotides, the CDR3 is TGTGCCACCAGTGATCCCTCTCTGTCTAGCGGGAGCTCGGATACGCAGTATTTT.

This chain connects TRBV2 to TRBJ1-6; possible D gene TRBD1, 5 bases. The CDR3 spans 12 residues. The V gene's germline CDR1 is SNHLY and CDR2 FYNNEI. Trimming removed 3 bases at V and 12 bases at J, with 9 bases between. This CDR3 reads CASSDRERPLHF. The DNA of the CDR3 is TGTGCCAGCAGTGACAGGGAACGACCCCTCCACTTT.

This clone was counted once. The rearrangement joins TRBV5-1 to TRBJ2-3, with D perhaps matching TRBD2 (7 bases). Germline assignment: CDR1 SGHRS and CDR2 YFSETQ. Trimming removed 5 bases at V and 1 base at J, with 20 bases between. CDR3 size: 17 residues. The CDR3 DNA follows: TGCGCCAGCAGTTTGACGGGGGGCTATTGGGGCACAGATACGCAGTATTTT. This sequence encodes CASSLTGGYWGTDTQYF.

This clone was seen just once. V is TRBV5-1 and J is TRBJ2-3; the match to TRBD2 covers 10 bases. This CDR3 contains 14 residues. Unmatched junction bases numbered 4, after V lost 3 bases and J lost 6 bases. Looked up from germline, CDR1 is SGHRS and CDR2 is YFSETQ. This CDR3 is CASSSTSGKDTQYF. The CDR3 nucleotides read TGCGCCAGCAGCTCAACTAGCGGGAAGGATACGCAGTATTTT.

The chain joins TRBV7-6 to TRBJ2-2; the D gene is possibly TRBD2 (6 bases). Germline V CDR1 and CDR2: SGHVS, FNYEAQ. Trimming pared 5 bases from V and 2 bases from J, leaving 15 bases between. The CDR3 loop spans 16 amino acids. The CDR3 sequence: CASSLRGGANTGELFF. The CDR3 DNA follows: TGTGCCAGCAGCCTCAGAGGCGGGGCTAACACCGGGGAGCTGTTTTTT.

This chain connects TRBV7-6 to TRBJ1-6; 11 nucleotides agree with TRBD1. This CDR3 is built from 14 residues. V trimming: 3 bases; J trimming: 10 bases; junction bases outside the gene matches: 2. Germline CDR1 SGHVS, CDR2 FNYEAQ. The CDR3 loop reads CASSFRTGGSPLHF. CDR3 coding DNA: TGTGCCAGCAGCTTCCGGACAGGGGGCTCACCCCTCCACTTT.

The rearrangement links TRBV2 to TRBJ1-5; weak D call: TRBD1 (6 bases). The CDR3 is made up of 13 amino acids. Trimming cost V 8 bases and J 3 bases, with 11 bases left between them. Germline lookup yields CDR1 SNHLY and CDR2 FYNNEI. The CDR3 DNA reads TGTGCCAGCTCCCGGGACAACAATCAGCCCCAGCATTTT. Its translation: CASSRDNNQPQHF.

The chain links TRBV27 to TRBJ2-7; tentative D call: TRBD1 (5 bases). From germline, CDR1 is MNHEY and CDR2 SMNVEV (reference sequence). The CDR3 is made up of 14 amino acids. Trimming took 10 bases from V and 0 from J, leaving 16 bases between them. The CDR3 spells CATKNRDSSYEQYF. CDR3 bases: TGTGCCACCAAGAATCGCGACAGCTCCTACGAGCAGTACTTC.

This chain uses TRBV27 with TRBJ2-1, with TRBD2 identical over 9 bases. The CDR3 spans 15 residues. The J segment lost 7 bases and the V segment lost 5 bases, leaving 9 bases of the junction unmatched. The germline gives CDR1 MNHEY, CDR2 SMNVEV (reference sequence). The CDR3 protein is CASSALAGIMNEQFF. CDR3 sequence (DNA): TGTGCCAGCAGTGCTCTAGCGGGGATTATGAATGAGCAGTTCTTC.

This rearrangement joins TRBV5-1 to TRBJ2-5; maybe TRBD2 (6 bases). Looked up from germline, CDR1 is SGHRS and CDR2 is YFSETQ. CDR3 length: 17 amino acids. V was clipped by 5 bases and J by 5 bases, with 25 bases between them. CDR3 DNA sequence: TGCGCCAGCAGTGATTTAGAACTAGCCCTAGGACTGGAGACCCAGTACTTC. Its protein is CASSDLELALGLETQYF.

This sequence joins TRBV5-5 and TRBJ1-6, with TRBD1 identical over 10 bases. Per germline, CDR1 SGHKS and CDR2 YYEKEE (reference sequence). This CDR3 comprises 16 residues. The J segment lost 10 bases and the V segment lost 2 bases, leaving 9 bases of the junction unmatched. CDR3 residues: CASSLAGQGLGSPLHF. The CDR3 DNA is TGTGCCAGCAGCTTAGCGGGACAGGGGTTGGGATCACCCCTCCACTTT.

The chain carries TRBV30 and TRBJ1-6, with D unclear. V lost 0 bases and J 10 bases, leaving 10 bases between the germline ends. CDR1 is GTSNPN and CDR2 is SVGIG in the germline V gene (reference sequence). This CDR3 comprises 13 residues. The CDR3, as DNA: TGTGCCTGGAGTGTTCAGGCAAGGTCACCCCTCCACTTT. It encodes CAWSVQARSPLHF.

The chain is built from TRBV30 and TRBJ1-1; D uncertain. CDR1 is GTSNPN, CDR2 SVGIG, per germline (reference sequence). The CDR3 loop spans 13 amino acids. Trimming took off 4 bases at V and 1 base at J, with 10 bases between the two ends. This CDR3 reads CAWKGRANTEAFF. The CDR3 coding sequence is TGTGCCTGGAAAGGGAGGGCGAACACTGAAGCTTTCTTT.

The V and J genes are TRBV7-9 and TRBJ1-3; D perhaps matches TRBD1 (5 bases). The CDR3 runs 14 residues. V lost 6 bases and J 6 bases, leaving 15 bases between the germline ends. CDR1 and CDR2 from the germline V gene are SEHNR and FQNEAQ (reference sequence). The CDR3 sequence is CASREGRAENTIYF. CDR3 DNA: TGTGCCAGCAGGGAGGGCAGGGCAGAAAACACCATATATTTT. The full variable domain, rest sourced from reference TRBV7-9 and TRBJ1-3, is DTGVSQNPRHKITKRGQNVTFRCDPISEHNRLYWYRQTLGQGPEFLTYFQNEAQLEKSRLLSDRFSAERPKGSFSTLEIQRTEQGDSAMYLCASREGRAENTIYFGEGSWLTVV.

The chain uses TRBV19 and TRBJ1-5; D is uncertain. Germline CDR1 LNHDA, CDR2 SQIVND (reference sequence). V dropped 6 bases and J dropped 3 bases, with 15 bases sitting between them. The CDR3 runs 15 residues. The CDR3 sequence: CASRTIDMNNQPQHF. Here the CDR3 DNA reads TGTGCCAGTAGGACCATCGACATGAACAATCAGCCCCAGCATTTT.

Here the CDR3 reads CASRTPGNTIYF. DNA of the CDR3: TGTGCCAGCAGAACACCTGGAAACACCATATATTTT. The chain is built from TRBV12-3 or TRBV12-4 and TRBJ1-3, with D unclear. The CDR3 has 12 residues. V lost 6 bases to trimming and J lost 2 bases, with 5 bases between them.

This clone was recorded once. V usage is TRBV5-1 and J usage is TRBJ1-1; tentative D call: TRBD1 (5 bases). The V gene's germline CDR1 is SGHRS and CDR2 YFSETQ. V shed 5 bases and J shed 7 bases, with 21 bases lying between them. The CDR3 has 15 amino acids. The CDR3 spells CASRGDLIQDYEAFF. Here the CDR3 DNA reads TGCGCCAGCAGGGGTGACCTTATACAGGATTATGAAGCTTTCTTT.